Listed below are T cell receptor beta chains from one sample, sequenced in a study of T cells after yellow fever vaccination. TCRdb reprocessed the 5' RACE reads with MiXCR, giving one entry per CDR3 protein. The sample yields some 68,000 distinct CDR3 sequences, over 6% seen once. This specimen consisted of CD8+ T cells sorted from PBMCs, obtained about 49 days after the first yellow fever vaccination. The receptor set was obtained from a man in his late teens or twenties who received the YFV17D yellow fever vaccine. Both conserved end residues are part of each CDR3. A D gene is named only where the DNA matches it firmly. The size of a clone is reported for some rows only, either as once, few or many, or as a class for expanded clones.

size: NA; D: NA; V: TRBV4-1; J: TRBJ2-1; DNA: TGCGCCAGCAGCCCCATGGGCCTATACAATGAGCAGTTCTTC; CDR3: CASSPMGLYNEQFF
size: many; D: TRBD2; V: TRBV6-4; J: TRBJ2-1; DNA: TGTGCCAGCAGTGCTACTAGCGGGGGGGCAGGGAATGAGCAGTTCTTC; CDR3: CASSATSGGAGNEQFF
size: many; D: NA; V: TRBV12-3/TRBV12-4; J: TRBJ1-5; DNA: TGTGCCAGCAGTTTGAGGGGTAGCAATCAGCCCCAGCATTTT; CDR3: CASSLRGSNQPQHF
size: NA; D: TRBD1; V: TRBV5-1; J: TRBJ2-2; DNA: TGCGCCAGCAGCTGGACAGGGGATCGGGAGCTGTTTTTT; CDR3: CASSWTGDRELFF
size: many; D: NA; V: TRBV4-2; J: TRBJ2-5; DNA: TGTGCCAGCAGCCAATCTGGCGGGGAGCAAGAGACCCAGTACTTC; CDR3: CASSQSGGEQETQYF
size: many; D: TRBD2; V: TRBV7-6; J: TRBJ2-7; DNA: TGTGCCAGCAGCTTGACTAGCGCCGCCTACGAGCAGTACTTC; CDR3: CASSLTSAAYEQYF
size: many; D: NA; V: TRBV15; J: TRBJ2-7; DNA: TGTGCCACCAGCAGACAGGGTACCCACGAGCAGTACTTC; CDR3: CATSRQGTHEQYF
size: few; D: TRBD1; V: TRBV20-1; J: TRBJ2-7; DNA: TGCAGTGCTAGAACTCCAAGGGGGCTACGGGAGCAGTACTTC; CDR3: CSARTPRGLREQYF
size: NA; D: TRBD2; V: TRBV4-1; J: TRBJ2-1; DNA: TGCGCCAGCAGCCACCCACTAGCGGGGGGCCTGTACAATGAGCAGTTCTTC; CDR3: CASSHPLAGGLYNEQFF
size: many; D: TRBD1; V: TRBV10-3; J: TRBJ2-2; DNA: TGTGCCATCAGGGTTCAGGACAGGGAGAGGTGGAACACCGGGGAGCTGTTTTTT; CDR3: CAIRVQDRERWNTGELFF
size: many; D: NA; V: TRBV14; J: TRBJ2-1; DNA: TGTGCCAGCAGCCAAATATTGAATGAGCAGTTCTTC; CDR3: CASSQILNEQFF
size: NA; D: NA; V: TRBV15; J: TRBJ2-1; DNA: TGTGCCACCAGCAGCAGGGTCGGTGAGCAGTTCTTC; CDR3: CATSSRVGEQFF
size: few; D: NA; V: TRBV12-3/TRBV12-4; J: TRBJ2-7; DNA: TGTGCCAGCAGTTTGGGATTTGGGGGAAGGGAGTCTATCGAGCAGTACTTC; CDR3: CASSLGFGGRESIEQYF
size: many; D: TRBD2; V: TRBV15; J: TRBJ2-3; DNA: TGTGCCACCAGCAGAGCGGGGGAGGGGAGTGATACGCAGTATTTT; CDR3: CATSRAGEGSDTQYF
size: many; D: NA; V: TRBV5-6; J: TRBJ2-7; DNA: TGTGCCAGCAGCTTGGCCTCGGGGGCCTACGAGCAGTACTTC; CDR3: CASSLASGAYEQYF
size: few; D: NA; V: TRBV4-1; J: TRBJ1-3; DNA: TGCGCCAGCAGCCATTCGGATGGAAACACCATATATTTT; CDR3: CASSHSDGNTIYF
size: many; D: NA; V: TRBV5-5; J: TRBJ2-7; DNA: TGTGCCAGCAGCTCGTGGCCCGGGACGGACAGCTCCTACGAGCAGTACTTC; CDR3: CASSSWPGTDSSYEQYF
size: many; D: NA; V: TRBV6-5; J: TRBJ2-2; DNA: TGTGCCAGCAGTTACGGGGAGAACACCGGGGAGCTGTTTTTT; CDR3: CASSYGENTGELFF
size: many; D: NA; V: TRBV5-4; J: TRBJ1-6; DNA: TGTGCCAGCAGCTTCTTCGGGGGCAGGACACCCCTCCACTTT; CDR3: CASSFFGGRTPLHF
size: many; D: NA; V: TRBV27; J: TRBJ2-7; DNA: TGTGCCAGCGGCAGTGGGCCGGTCTACGAGCAGTACTTC; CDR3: CASGSGPVYEQYF
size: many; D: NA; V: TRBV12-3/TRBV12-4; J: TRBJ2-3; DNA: TGTGCCAGCAGTTTGGCGGGAGATACGCAGTATTTT; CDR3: CASSLAGDTQYF
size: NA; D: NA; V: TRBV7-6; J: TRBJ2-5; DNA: TGTGCCAGCAGCCCGCATTTGGACACTAGCCGAGGTGGGACCCAGTACTTC; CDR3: CASSPHLDTSRGGTQYF
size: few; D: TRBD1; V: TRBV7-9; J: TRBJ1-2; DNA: TGTGCCAGCAGCCCAAGTGGACAGGGGGCGAGTGGCTACACCTTC; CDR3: CASSPSGQGASGYTF
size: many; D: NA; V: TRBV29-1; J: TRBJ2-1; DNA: TGCAGCGTTGAAGATCGGGTTGACAGCAACAATGAGCAGTTCTTC; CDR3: CSVEDRVDSNNEQFF
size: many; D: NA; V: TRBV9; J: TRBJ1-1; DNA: TGTGCCAGCAGCGTAGAGGGAGCTGAAGCTTTCTTT; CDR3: CASSVEGAEAFF
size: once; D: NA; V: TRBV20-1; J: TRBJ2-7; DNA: TGCAGTGCTAGCTCCCCCAAGACAGTTCTCTCCTACGAGCAGTACTTC; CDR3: CSASSPKTVLSYEQYF
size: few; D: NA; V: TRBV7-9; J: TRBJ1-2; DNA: TGTGCCAGCAGCTTAGTCGGGGGGCAGCATGGCTACACCTTC; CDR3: CASSLVGGQHGYTF
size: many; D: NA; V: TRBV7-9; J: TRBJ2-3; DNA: TGTGCCAGCAGCTTTTTGGGGGGACCCCCAGATACGCAGTATTTT; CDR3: CASSFLGGPPDTQYF
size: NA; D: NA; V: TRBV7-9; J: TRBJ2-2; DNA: TGTGCCAGCAGCCAGGACACCGGGGAGCTGTTTTTT; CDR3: CASSQDTGELFF
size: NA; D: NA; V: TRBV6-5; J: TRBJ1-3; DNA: TGTGCCAGCAGTTACGGCGGTTCCGGAAACACCATATATTTT; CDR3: CASSYGGSGNTIYF
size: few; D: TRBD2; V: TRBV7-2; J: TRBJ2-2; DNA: TGTGCCAGCAGCTTAGGAGGACTAGCGTTCAACACCGGGGAGCTGTTTTTT; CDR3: CASSLGGLAFNTGELFF
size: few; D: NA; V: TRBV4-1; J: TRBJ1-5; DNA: TGCGCCAGCAGTGTTCACACTGTTAATCAGCCCCAGCATTTT; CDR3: CASSVHTVNQPQHF
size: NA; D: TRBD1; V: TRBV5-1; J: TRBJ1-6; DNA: TGCGCCAGCAGCTTGGTGGGACAGGGACCCTCCAGGTATAATTCACCCCTCCACTTT; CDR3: CASSLVGQGPSRYNSPLHF
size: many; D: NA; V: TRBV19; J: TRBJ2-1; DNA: TGTGCCAGTACCGGGCTCCCCTACAATGAGCAGTTCTTC; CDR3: CASTGLPYNEQFF
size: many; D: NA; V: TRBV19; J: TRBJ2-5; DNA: TGTGCCAGTAGTTCCCGACTAGGAGAGACCCAGTACTTC; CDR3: CASSSRLGETQYF
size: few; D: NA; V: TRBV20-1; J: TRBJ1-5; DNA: TGCAGTGCTTCAGAAGGGGCCTTAAACCTGCATTTT; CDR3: CSASEGALNLHF
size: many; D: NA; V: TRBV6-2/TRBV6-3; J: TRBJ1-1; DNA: TGTGCCAGCACCCTGGGGGGGAACACTGAAGCTTTCTTT; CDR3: CASTLGGNTEAFF
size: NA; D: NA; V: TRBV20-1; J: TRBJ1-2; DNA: TGCAGTGCTAGAGATCCCCCCGTTGGGGGCTTCAGGGGCTACACCTTC; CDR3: CSARDPPVGGFRGYTF
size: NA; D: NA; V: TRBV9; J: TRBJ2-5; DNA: TGTGCCAGCAGCGTAGATCTGGGGCGCCAAGAGACCCAGTACTTC; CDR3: CASSVDLGRQETQYF
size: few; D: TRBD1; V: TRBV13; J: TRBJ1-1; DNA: TGTGCCAGCAGCTTAAGGGGACAGAGGTATGAAGCTTTCTTT; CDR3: CASSLRGQRYEAFF
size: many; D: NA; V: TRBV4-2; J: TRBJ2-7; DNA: TGTGCCAGCAGCCAAGAGATTGGGCTCCGGGGGTCTTCCTACGAGCAGTACTTC; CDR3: CASSQEIGLRGSSYEQYF
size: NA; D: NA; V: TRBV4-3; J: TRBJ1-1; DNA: TGCGCCAGCAGCCAGGTTGTCACGTCCGAAGCTTTCTTT; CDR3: CASSQVVTSEAFF
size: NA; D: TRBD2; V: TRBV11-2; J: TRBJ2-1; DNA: TGTGCCAGCAGCAGGTCTCCGGGACTAGTTGTCCTTGAGCAGTTCTTC; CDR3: CASSRSPGLVVLEQFF
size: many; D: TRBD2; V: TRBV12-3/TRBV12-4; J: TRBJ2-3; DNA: TGTGCCAGCAGTTTATTAGCGGGGTACACAGATACGCAGTATTTT; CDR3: CASSLLAGYTDTQYF
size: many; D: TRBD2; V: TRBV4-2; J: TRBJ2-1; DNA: TGTGCCAGCAGCCAAGGCAGCGGGGGCTCCTACAATGAGCAGTTCTTC; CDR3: CASSQGSGGSYNEQFF
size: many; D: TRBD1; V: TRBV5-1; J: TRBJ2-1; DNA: TGCGCCAGCAGCTTGGGACAGGGGGCCCTTCTTAATGAGCAGTTCTTC; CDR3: CASSLGQGALLNEQFF
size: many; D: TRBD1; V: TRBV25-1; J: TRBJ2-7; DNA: TGTGCCAGCAGCCCTGGTTCGGGACAGGCCTACGAGCAGTACTTC; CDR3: CASSPGSGQAYEQYF
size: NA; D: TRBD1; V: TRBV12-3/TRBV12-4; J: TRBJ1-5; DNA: TGTGCCAGCAGCAGGACAGGGGGCGAACAGCCCCAGCATTTT; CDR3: CASSRTGGEQPQHF
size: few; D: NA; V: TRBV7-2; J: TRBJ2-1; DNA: TGTGCCAGCAGACCCATTCCTGGGACTCCTAACAATGAGCAGTTCTTC; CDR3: CASRPIPGTPNNEQFF
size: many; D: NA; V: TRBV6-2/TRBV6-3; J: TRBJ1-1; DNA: TGTGCCAGCAGTACGGGCAGGGGTTGGACTGAAGCTTTCTTT; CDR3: CASSTGRGWTEAFF
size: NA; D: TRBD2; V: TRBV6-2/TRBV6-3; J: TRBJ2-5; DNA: TGTGCCAGCAACGGACTAGCGGGGGAAGAGACCCAGTACTTC; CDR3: CASNGLAGEETQYF
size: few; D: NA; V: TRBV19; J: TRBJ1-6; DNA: TGTGCCAGTAGTCCACAGGGTGTGTCGCCCCTCCACTTT; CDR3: CASSPQGVSPLHF
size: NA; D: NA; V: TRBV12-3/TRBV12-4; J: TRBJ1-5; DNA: TGTGCCAGCAGTTCGGGGGAGTCGGGCAATCAGCCCCAGCATTTT; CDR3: CASSSGESGNQPQHF
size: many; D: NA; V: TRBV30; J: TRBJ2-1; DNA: TGTGCCTGGAGTGTTAGGCTAGGTGGAGGCTACAATGAGCAGTTCTTC; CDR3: CAWSVRLGGGYNEQFF